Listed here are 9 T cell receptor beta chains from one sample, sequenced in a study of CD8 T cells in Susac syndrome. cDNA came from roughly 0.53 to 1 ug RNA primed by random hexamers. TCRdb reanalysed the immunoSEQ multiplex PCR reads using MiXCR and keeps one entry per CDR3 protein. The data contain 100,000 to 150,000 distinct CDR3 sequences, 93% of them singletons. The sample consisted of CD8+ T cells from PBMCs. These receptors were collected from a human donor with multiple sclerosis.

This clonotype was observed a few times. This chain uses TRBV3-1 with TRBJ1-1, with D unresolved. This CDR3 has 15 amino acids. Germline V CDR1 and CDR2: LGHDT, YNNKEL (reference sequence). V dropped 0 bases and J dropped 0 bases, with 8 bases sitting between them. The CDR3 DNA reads TGTGCCAGCAGCCAAGATCGGGAGGTGAACACTGAAGCTTTCTTT. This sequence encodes CASSQDREVNTEAFF.

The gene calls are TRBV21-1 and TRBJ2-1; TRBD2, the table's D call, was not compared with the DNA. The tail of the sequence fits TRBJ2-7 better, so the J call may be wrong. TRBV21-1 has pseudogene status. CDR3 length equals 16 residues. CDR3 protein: CASSKADGRTSYEQYV. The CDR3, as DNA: TGTGCCAGCAGCAAAGCGGATGGGAGAACATCCTACGAGCAGTACGTC.

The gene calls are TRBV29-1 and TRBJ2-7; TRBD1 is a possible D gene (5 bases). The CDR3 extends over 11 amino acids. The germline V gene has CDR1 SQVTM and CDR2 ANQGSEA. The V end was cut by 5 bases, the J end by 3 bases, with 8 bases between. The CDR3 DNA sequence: TGCAGCGTTCCTCAGGGCTACGAGCAGTACTTC. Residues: CSVPQGYEQYF.

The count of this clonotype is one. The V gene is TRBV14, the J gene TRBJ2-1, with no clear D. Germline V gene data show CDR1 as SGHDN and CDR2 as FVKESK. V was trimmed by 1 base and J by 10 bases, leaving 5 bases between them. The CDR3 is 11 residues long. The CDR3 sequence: CASSQAWEQFF. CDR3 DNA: TGTGCCAGCAGCCAAGCATGGGAGCAGTTCTTC.

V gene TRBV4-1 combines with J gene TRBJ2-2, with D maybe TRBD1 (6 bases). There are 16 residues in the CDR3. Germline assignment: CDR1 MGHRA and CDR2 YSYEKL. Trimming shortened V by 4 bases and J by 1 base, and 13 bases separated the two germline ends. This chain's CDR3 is CASSLPGQMNTGELFF. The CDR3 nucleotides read TGCGCCAGCAGCCTCCCGGGACAAATGAACACCGGGGAGCTGTTTTTT.

In DNA, the CDR3 is TGTGCCAGCAGGGCGACAGGGCGACTCTACGAGCAGTACGTC. Translated: CASRATGRLYEQYV. The J gene is TRBJ2-7, the V gene TRBV27; the match to TRBD1 covers 7 bases. Germline loops: CDR1 MNHEY, CDR2 SMNVEV (reference sequence). Unmatched junction bases numbered 8, after V lost 6 bases and J lost 3 bases. The CDR3 loop spans 14 amino acids.

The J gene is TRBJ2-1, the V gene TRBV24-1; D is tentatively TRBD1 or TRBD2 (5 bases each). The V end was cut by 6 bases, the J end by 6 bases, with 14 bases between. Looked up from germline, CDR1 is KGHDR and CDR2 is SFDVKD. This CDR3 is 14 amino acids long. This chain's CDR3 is CATSQGFLANEQFF. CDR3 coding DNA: TGTGCCACCAGTCAGGGTTTCCTAGCCAATGAGCAGTTCTTC.

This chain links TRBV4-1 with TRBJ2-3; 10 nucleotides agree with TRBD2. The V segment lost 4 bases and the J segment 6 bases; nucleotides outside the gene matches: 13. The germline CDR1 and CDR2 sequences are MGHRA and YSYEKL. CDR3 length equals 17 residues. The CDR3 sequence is CASSLRSSGGQTDTQYF. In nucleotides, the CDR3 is TGCGCCAGCAGCCTAAGGTCTAGCGGGGGCCAGACCGATACGCAGTATTTT.

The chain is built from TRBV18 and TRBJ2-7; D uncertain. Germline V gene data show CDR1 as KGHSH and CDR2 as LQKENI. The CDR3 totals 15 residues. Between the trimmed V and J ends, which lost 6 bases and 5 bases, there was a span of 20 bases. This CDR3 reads CASSQWQPISDEQYF. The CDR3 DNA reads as TGTGCCAGCTCCCAGTGGCAGCCAATATCGGACGAGCAGTACTTC.